This TCR beta chain was profiled in a study of OX40 agonist ivuxolimab in advanced cancers. General notes on the study: The costimulatory receptor OX40 (CD134) was targeted by ivuxolimab, a fully human IgG2 agonistic monoclonal antibody. Intravenous ivuxolimab was administered to patients every 2 weeks at six dose levels: 0.01, 0.1, 0.3, 1.5, 3 and 10 mg/kg. Of the roughly 53 patients in dose escalation, 19 had hepatocellular carcinoma, around 15 had melanoma, 9 had renal cell carcinoma and 9 had head and neck cancer. In the dose-escalation cohort, over 65% of patients were male, and the mean age was around 60 years, with a range of about 20 to 90. Patients were allowed to have had prior anti-PD-1, anti-PD-L1 or anti-CTLA-4 therapy, and approximately 40% of the dose-escalation patients had been treated with checkpoint inhibitors. Partial responses occurred in three dose-escalation patients, of whom one had hepatocellular carcinoma and two had cutaneous melanoma. The point of sequencing TCRbeta in the periphery was to test whether ivuxolimab changed TCR sequence diversity and drove clonal T-cell expansion. The paper covers the monotherapy dose-escalation part of the phase I ivuxolimab trial, which included N of about 50 patients.

Paper-wide results and their limitations: The antigen specificity of the peripheral T cells that underwent clonal expansion was not determined. In the 0.1-3.0 mg/kg groups, partial responders had among the lowest normalized peripheral clonal expansion, particularly in CD8+ T cells. Low levels of normalized T-cell clonal expansion were also seen in some nonresponding patients. At doses from 0.1 to 3.0 mg/kg, clonal expansion was seen in both CD4+ and CD8+ blood T cells between baseline and week 6. On average, CD8+ T cells showed more expanded clones than CD4+ T cells after ivuxolimab.

The trial excluded patients who had a history of autoimmune disease or were on systemic immunosuppression. Peripheral blood for TCR sequencing was drawn from every dose cohort at baseline, at cycle 4 day 1 and at cycle 7 day 1. The samples were taken from a phase I, first-in-human, multicenter, open-label dose-escalation trial of ivuxolimab. Adults with locally advanced or metastatic melanoma, renal cell, hepatocellular, or head and neck squamous cell carcinoma were enrolled in the trial. Before TCR sequencing, CD4+ T cells and CD8+ T cells from peripheral blood were sorted into separate populations. Genomic DNA was extracted from sorted cells for sequencing of the TCRbeta CDR3 region. The immunoSEQ Assay was used for sequencing of TCRbeta CDR3 regions. Held by TCRdb, this immuneACCESS table contains in-frame sequences only and omits some clones. Under half of the omission traces to an unresolved V gene where checked; the cause of the rest is unknown. Recorded for this sample are under 100,000 clones; roughly 80% of them occurred a single time. The ten largest account for roughly 5.4% of the sample.

At the junction V is shortened by 4 bases and J by 0 bases, with 13 bases in between. CDR1 and CDR2, looked up from the germline V gene, are MNHNS and SASEGT. CDR3 length: 16 amino acids, cysteine to phenylalanine. This entry keeps only the CDR3 DNA: 48 bases, framed from base 1. Turning to this clone: What this receptor recognizes is not known. No quality values exist for individual bases; no much larger clone is one base distant.

The chain links TRBV6-1 with TRBJ1-5, with the identity of the D gene unclear. Sequencing used CD4+ or CD8+ T cells sorted from blood, obtained in a trial of the OX40 agonist ivuxolimab. This sequence was found in an adult with an advanced solid tumor such as melanoma, head and neck, liver or kidney cancer. The CDR3 region has the sequence CASSAPTGSSNQPQHF. The bases read TGTGCCAGCAGTGCCCCGACGGGTTCTAGCAATCAGCCCCAGCATTTT.